These T cell receptor beta chains were read from a single sample in a study of T cell responses to AZD1222 COVID-19 vaccine. TCRdb's table, derived via immunoSEQ multiplex PCR, lists solely in-frame clones and lacks some. The data show 60,000 to 85,000 clones, with 88% seen just once and around 4.8% held by the top ten. Sequencing used peripheral blood, obtained 28 days after the second dose of the MenACWY control vaccine. The receptors stem from an adult who received the MenACWY meningococcal vaccine as a control. Both conserved end residues are part of each CDR3. D genes are given only for firm matches. The listing skips clone size in some rows; elsewhere it reads once, few, many or a size class.

TRBJ1-1 - - TRBV5-1 CASSFSDASEAFF TGCGCCAGCAGCTTTTCGGACGCCTCTGAAGCTTTCTTT
TRBJ1-1 - - TRBV7-2 CASNRHGEVGTEAFF TGTGCCAGCAACAGACATGGGGAGGTCGGTACTGAAGCTTTCTTT
TRBJ2-1 - TRBD2 TRBV2 CASSEYVPGTSGYNEQFF TGTGCCAGCAGTGAATACGTCCCCGGGACTAGCGGCTACAATGAGCAGTTCTTC
TRBJ2-1 - TRBD2 TRBV9 CASSERLAGINEQFF TGTGCCAGCAGCGAACGACTAGCGGGTATCAATGAGCAGTTCTTC
TRBJ1-2 - - TRBV5-1 CASSLEGTTLYGYTF TGCGCCAGCAGCTTGGAAGGGACGACCCTCTATGGCTACACCTTC
TRBJ1-2 few - TRBV28 CASSLAGVGGYTF TGTGCCAGCAGTTTAGCAGGGGTAGGTGGCTACACCTTC
TRBJ2-7 once - TRBV6-2/TRBV6-3 CASSYLTVGASYEQYF TGTGCCAGCAGTTACTTGACAGTTGGGGCCTCCTACGAGCAGTACTTC
TRBJ1-1 - - TRBV19 CASSRGTVDTEAFF TGTGCCAGTAGTAGGGGGACGGTGGACACTGAAGCTTTCTTT
TRBJ2-7 - - TRBV29-1 CSVGNPGSYEQYF TGCAGCGTTGGTAATCCAGGGAGCTACGAGCAGTACTTC
TRBJ1-5 - - TRBV10-3 CAISAEMAVINQPQHF TGTGCCATCAGTGCGGAGATGGCTGTCATAAATCAGCCCCAGCATTTT
TRBJ1-3 - - TRBV11-2 CASSLVRSGNTIYF TGTGCCAGCAGCTTAGTTCGCTCTGGAAACACCATATATTTT
TRBJ1-2 once - TRBV28 CASSLMDHGYTF TGTGCCAGCAGTTTAATGGATCATGGCTACACCTTC
TRBJ2-1 - TRBD2 TRBV5-1 CASSLGTSGGTEDEQFF TGCGCCAGCAGCTTAGGGACTAGCGGGGGCACCGAGGATGAGCAGTTCTTC
TRBJ1-5 - - TRBV3-1/TRBV3-2 CASNRGNQPQHF TGTGCCAGCAACCGAGGCAATCAGCCCCAGCATTTT
TRBJ2-1 - TRBD2 TRBV6-5 CASSSGLAGNNEQFF TGTGCCAGCAGTTCGGGACTAGCGGGTAACAATGAGCAGTTCTTC
TRBJ2-1 - TRBD2 TRBV9 CASSSSGSSYNEQFF TGTGCCAGCAGCTCTAGCGGGAGCTCCTACAATGAGCAGTTCTTC
TRBJ2-2 - - TRBV21-1 CASSKDNLRDRGWTGELFF TGTGCCAGCAGCAAAGATAACCTCCGGGACAGGGGTTGGACCGGGGAGCTGTTTTTT
TRBJ1-4 once - TRBV28 CASSPGPRREKLFF TGTGCCAGCAGCCCGGGCCCCCGACGGGAAAAACTGTTTTTT
TRBJ2-5 - - TRBV11-2 CASSLVPEQETQYF TGTGCCAGCAGCTTAGTTCCAGAACAAGAGACCCAGTACTTC
TRBJ2-7 - - TRBV29-1 CSVRRDLGSYEQYF TGCAGCGTCCGCCGGGACCTGGGCTCCTACGAGCAGTACTTC
TRBJ2-5 - TRBD2 TRBV5-1 CASSEGLAVETQYF TGCGCCAGCAGCGAGGGACTAGCGGTAGAGACCCAGTACTTC
TRBJ1-5 - - TRBV27 CASSLGGGDQPQHF TGTGCCAGCAGTTTGGGAGGGGGGGATCAGCCCCAGCATTTT